This TCR beta chain derives from a study of identical twins. Study outcomes and limitations: Among beta out-of-frame sequences, excess sharing between twins appeared weaker. Twin pairs' shared out-of-frame alpha sequences were enriched in low generation probability. Partial confounding of zero-insertion analyses by invariant MAIT and iNKT cells was possible.

As concerns this clonotype: Its target is unknown.

Healthy Caucasians made up all donors. Each CDR3 protein gets one entry after TCRdb re-called the 5' RACE reads with MiXCR. The table lists hundreds of thousands of distinct CDR3 sequences, roughly an eighth of them singletons. Germline V CDR1 and CDR2: MNHEY, SVGAGI. V lost 2 bases to trimming and J lost 4 bases; unmatched junction nucleotides: 3. The CDR3 loop spans 14 amino acids. The same sample was also studied in work on yellow fever vaccine responses in identical twins.

The material sequenced was PBMCs. The chain is built from TRBV6-5 and TRBJ1-2, with 8 bases lining up with TRBD1. The sequence was obtained from a woman younger than 30 in good health. CDR3 sequence: CASSYQGQGYGYTF. The CDR3 nucleotides read TGTGCCAGCAGTTACCAAGGACAGGGCTATGGCTACACCTTC.